Listed below are T cell receptor beta chains from one sample, sequenced in a study of blood T cell repertoires in COVID-19. TCRdb's table, derived via immunoSEQ multiplex PCR, lists solely in-frame clones and lacks some. This sample carries 100,000 to 150,000 clones, 88% of them seen once, and the ten largest clones take roughly 1.1%. Material for sequencing was peripheral blood. The receptors derive from a woman of 80 years or more with acute or convalescent COVID-19. The CDR3 runs from the conserved cysteine through the conserved F or W. The D gene is left open where the match is weak.

d_call: TRBD1; v_call: TRBV20-1; j_call: TRBJ2-7; cdr3_aa: CSAGQGGEQYF
d_call: -; v_call: TRBV9; j_call: TRBJ2-7; cdr3_aa: CASSGIQGYEQYF
d_call: -; v_call: TRBV7-2; j_call: TRBJ2-7; cdr3_aa: CASSFGGARYEQYF
d_call: TRBD2; v_call: TRBV5-4; j_call: TRBJ2-3; cdr3_aa: CASSSLAGAPSSTDTQYF
d_call: -; v_call: TRBV20-1; j_call: TRBJ1-1; cdr3_aa: CSARDFRGVF
d_call: TRBD1; v_call: TRBV7-8; j_call: TRBJ1-6; cdr3_aa: CASSLEQGKSPLHF
d_call: -; v_call: TRBV7-2; j_call: TRBJ1-3; cdr3_aa: CASSLGGTASGNTIYF
d_call: -; v_call: TRBV18; j_call: TRBJ1-1; cdr3_aa: CASSPPSAGNTEAFF
d_call: TRBD1; v_call: TRBV6-1; j_call: TRBJ1-1; cdr3_aa: CASSEATGYTEAFF
d_call: -; v_call: TRBV6-5; j_call: TRBJ1-4; cdr3_aa: CASSYHYSTNEKLFF
d_call: TRBD2; v_call: TRBV2; j_call: TRBJ2-5; cdr3_aa: CASTRATSGRETQYF
d_call: TRBD1; v_call: TRBV27; j_call: TRBJ1-6; cdr3_aa: CASSSTGAKNSPLHF
d_call: TRBD1; v_call: TRBV9; j_call: TRBJ1-3; cdr3_aa: CASSPRTGGNTIYF
d_call: TRBD1; v_call: TRBV28; j_call: TRBJ2-7; cdr3_aa: CASRTGTGVYEQYF
d_call: TRBD2; v_call: TRBV3-1/TRBV3-2; j_call: TRBJ2-1; cdr3_aa: CASSQWGSGRANNEQFF
d_call: -; v_call: TRBV2; j_call: TRBJ2-3; cdr3_aa: CASTRGSWADTQYF
d_call: -; v_call: TRBV3-1/TRBV3-2; j_call: TRBJ2-5; cdr3_aa: CASRAGTRTQYF
d_call: -; v_call: TRBV6-5; j_call: TRBJ2-5; cdr3_aa: CASRSGGSGTQYF
d_call: TRBD2; v_call: TRBV6-4; j_call: TRBJ2-3; cdr3_aa: CASSKLAGNTDTQYF
d_call: TRBD1; v_call: TRBV7-2; j_call: TRBJ1-1; cdr3_aa: CASSTRQGSNTEAFF
d_call: -; v_call: TRBV12-3/TRBV12-4; j_call: TRBJ1-3; cdr3_aa: CASSPSRSIYF
d_call: -; v_call: TRBV5-1; j_call: TRBJ2-5; cdr3_aa: CASRLEETQYF
d_call: -; v_call: TRBV21-1; j_call: TRBJ1-3; cdr3_aa: CASSRLTRQGSGNTIYF
d_call: TRBD2; v_call: TRBV3-1/TRBV3-2; j_call: TRBJ2-1; cdr3_aa: CASSHTSGGVVFRNEQFF
d_call: TRBD1; v_call: TRBV29-1; j_call: TRBJ2-7; cdr3_aa: CSVEYIGTGAYEQYF
d_call: TRBD1; v_call: TRBV15; j_call: TRBJ1-1; cdr3_aa: CATSTRQGRAEAFF
d_call: TRBD2; v_call: TRBV5-1; j_call: TRBJ2-1; cdr3_aa: CASSPREGGYNEQFF
d_call: TRBD1; v_call: TRBV4-2; j_call: TRBJ1-1; cdr3_aa: CASSQRLTGSESEAFF
d_call: TRBD1; v_call: TRBV5-1; j_call: TRBJ2-1; cdr3_aa: CASSIGTGSNEQFF
d_call: -; v_call: TRBV5-1; j_call: TRBJ1-6; cdr3_aa: CASSLAGQGRSPLHF
d_call: TRBD1; v_call: TRBV5-1; j_call: TRBJ1-4; cdr3_aa: CASSLGGQGPEKLFF
d_call: -; v_call: TRBV2; j_call: TRBJ2-1; cdr3_aa: CASNFGRGEQFF
d_call: -; v_call: TRBV28; j_call: TRBJ2-3; cdr3_aa: CASSLWGGKGADTQYF
d_call: TRBD1; v_call: TRBV7-9; j_call: TRBJ1-2; cdr3_aa: CASSRGQIHYGYTF
d_call: TRBD2; v_call: TRBV4-2; j_call: TRBJ2-1; cdr3_aa: CASSQDPGTSSLNEQFF
d_call: TRBD1; v_call: TRBV9; j_call: TRBJ2-5; cdr3_aa: CASSPQRQGRQETQYF
d_call: TRBD1; v_call: TRBV3-1/TRBV3-2; j_call: TRBJ1-1; cdr3_aa: CASSQDRPRGAAEAFF
d_call: -; v_call: TRBV7-2; j_call: TRBJ2-7; cdr3_aa: CASSLDGTVTYEQYF
d_call: -; v_call: TRBV5-1; j_call: TRBJ1-2; cdr3_aa: CASSSDSLVPSYGYTF
d_call: -; v_call: TRBV5-1; j_call: TRBJ2-2; cdr3_aa: CASKPGLLNTGELFF